The sequence of this T cell receptor (beta chain) was determined in a study of blood T cell repertoires in COVID-19. Study summary: The United States, Italy and Spain were the sources of the acute and convalescent COVID-19 samples. The analysed material was cDNA or gDNA that came from T cells, B-cell-depleted T cells, or PBMCs.

Clones were read by immunoSEQ multiplex PCR, and TCRdb kept only the in-frame ones, dropping some. The sample includes roughly 70,000 clones, 88% seen only once; the top ten take 2.5% to 3.5%. This CDR3 has 13 residues. Trimming at V came to 3 bases and at J to 14 bases, leaving 8 bases not matched to a gene. V gene TRBV12-3 or TRBV12-4 combines with J gene TRBJ2-1, with 9 bases fitting TRBD2. Sequencing was performed on peripheral blood. This receptor was taken from a man between 65 and 85 years old with active or convalescent COVID-19. CDR3: CASSFGGRAWEFF. Written as DNA, the CDR3 is TGTGCCAGCAGTTTTGGCGGGAGGGCCTGGGAGTTCTTC.